Listed below are T cell receptor beta chains from one sample, sequenced in a study of cytomegalovirus exposure and HLA in healthy donors. Measured with immunoSEQ multiplex PCR; TCRdb has only the in-frame clones, and not every one. Its table lists tens of thousands of clones. What was sequenced was PBMCs. The source of these receptors is a female donor in good health and CMV-seronegative. Each CDR3 is given with its conserved first and last residue. The D gene is left open where the match is weak.

d_call j_call v_call cdr3_length cdr3_nt cdr3_aa
TRBD1 TRBJ1-5 TRBV29-1 14 TGCAGCGCTAGGACAGGGATGAGCAATCAGCCCCAGCATTTT CSARTGMSNQPQHF
TRBD1 TRBJ1-1 TRBV7-9 19 TGTGCCAGCAGCTTAATAGGGGGGCGGACAGGGAAAGGGAACACTGAAGCTTTCTTT CASSLIGGRTGKGNTEAFF
. TRBJ2-2 TRBV6-5 14 TGTGCCAGCAGTCTCTCTTCGGGGGCCGGGGAGCTGTTTTTT CASSLSSGAGELFF
. TRBJ1-3 TRBV11-3 16 TGTGCCAGCAGCTGGGGGGGACATCTCTCTGGAAACACCATATATTTT CASSWGGHLSGNTIYF
. TRBJ2-5 TRBV9 13 TGTGCCAGCAGCGTAGGGCCTCAAGAGACCCAGTACTTC CASSVGPQETQYF
. TRBJ1-4 TRBV30 14 TGTGCCTGGAAGGTAGCGGGGGACTTGGAAAAACTGTTTTTT CAWKVAGDLEKLFF
. TRBJ1-4 TRBV4-2 14 TGTGCCAGCAGCCAAGACAGGGCCGATGAAAAACTGTTTTTT CASSQDRADEKLFF
. TRBJ1-1 TRBV7-9 14 TGTGCCAGCAGCTTAGCGGCCAGTAACACTGAAGCTTTCTTT CASSLAASNTEAFF
TRBD2 TRBJ2-1 TRBV30 15 TGTGCCTGGAGTGTACCTCGACTAGCGAAGGATGAGCAGTTCTTC CAWSVPRLAKDEQFF
. TRBJ1-1 TRBV4-3 14 TGCGCCAGCAGCCAAGATCAGCGTAACACTGAAGCTTTCTTT CASSQDQRNTEAFF
TRBD1 TRBJ1-2 TRBV6-5 15 TGTGCCAGCAGTTACTCACTTACAGGGGGCTATGGCTACACCTTC CASSYSLTGGYGYTF
TRBD1 TRBJ1-3 TRBV9 17 TGTGCCAGCAGCGCTGACCCAACCGGGACAGGGGGAAACACCATATATTTT CASSADPTGTGGNTIYF
TRBD1 TRBJ1-2 TRBV25-1 16 TGTGCCAGCAGTGAATTAACCTGGACAGGGAGCTATGGCTACACCTTC CASSELTWTGSYGYTF
. TRBJ1-2 TRBV29-1 13 TGCAGCGGGGATACAGGGAGCATCTATGGCTACACCTTC CSGDTGSIYGYTF
. TRBJ1-4 TRBV18 13 TGTGCCAGCTCACCACGGAGGGATGAAAAACTGTTTTTT CASSPRRDEKLFF
. TRBJ1-2 TRBV2 13 TGTGCCAGCAGTGCAACAGTTAACTATGGCTACACCTTC CASSATVNYGYTF
TRBD1 TRBJ1-6 TRBV4-3 15 TGCGCCAGCAGCCAAGGAGACAGGGGGCATTCACCCCTCCACTTT CASSQGDRGHSPLHF
. TRBJ1-1 TRBV18 13 TGTGCCAGCTCGCGGACAGTGAACACTGAAGCTTTCTTT CASSRTVNTEAFF
. TRBJ1-5 TRBV4-2 16 TGTGCCAGCAGCCAAGAAGGAGGGTCGGGCAATCAGCCCCAGCATTTT CASSQEGGSGNQPQHF
. TRBJ2-1 TRBV28 15 TGTGCCAGCAGTTCGACGGGACAACATCACGCTGAGCAGTTCTTC CASSSTGQHHAEQFF
. TRBJ2-1 TRBV4-1 15 TGCGCCAGCAGCCTAGCGGCCAACTCCTACAATGAGCAGTTCTTC CASSLAANSYNEQFF
TRBD2 TRBJ2-1 TRBV7-6 17 TGTGCCAGCAGCCCGGGGACTAGCGGAGATTCCTACAATGAGCAGTTCTTC CASSPGTSGDSYNEQFF
. TRBJ1-2 TRBV30 14 TGTGCCTGGAAACCCGGACACCACGACTATGGCTACACCTTC CAWKPGHHDYGYTF
TRBD1 TRBJ1-1 TRBV7-2 16 TGTGCCAGCAGCCCGAGTCCCGGGACAGTGAACACTGAAGCTTTCTTT CASSPSPGTVNTEAFF
. TRBJ1-1 TRBV15 13 TGTGCCACCAGTAACAGGGTTTCCACTGAAGCTTTCTTT CATSNRVSTEAFF
. TRBJ2-1 TRBV18 16 TGTGCCAGCTCACCACCAAAGTGGGGGGGCCCGAATGAGCAGTTCTTC CASSPPKWGGPNEQFF
TRBD1 TRBJ1-4 TRBV5-4 15 TGTGCCAGCAGCTTGGCGGGACAGGGAGAGGAAAAACTGTTTTTT CASSLAGQGEEKLFF
TRBD1 TRBJ2-3 TRBV29-1 12 TGCAGCCCGACAGGGATCACGGATACGCAGTATTTT CSPTGITDTQYF
. TRBJ1-2 TRBV5-4 14 TGTGCCAGCAGCTCCCTCAACAGCATGGGTGGCTACACCTTC CASSSLNSMGGYTF
. TRBJ1-5 TRBV6-6 14 TGTGCCAGCAGTTACTTGCGGGGAATGCAGCCCCAGCATTTT CASSYLRGMQPQHF
. TRBJ2-5 TRBV18 14 TGTGCCAGCTCAAAACAGGGCGCCCGGGAGACCCAGTACTTC CASSKQGARETQYF
. TRBJ1-5 TRBV10-2 17 TGCGCCAGCAGTGATAGCCCCTTTAGACAGCATAATCAGCCCCAGCATTTT CASSDSPFRQHNQPQHF
. TRBJ2-4 TRBV6-1 14 TGTGCCAGCAGTGCCCTCGCCGGTGTGAACATTCAGTACTTC CASSALAGVNIQYF
TRBD2 TRBJ2-5 TRBV6-1 15 TGTGCCAGCCTACGGACTAGCGGGAGCCAAGAGACCCAGTACTTC CASLRTSGSQETQYF
TRBD1 TRBJ2-5 TRBV2 13 TGTGCCAGCAGTAGGGACAGACAAGAGACCCAGTACTTC CASSRDRQETQYF
TRBD1 TRBJ1-4 TRBV5-1 15 TGCGCCAGCAGCTGGGACAGAGCGAGTAATGAAAAACTGTTTTTT CASSWDRASNEKLFF
. TRBJ1-1 TRBV5-4 15 TGTGCCAGCAGCTTGGATCGGGGGTCGTACACTGAAGCTTTCTTT CASSLDRGSYTEAFF
TRBD2 TRBJ2-5 TRBV30 13 TGTGCCTGGAGGGCTAGCGGGAGGCAGACCCAGTACTTC CAWRASGRQTQYF
TRBD2 TRBJ2-7 TRBV5-1 15 TGCGCCAGCAGCTTGGCCGCGGGGGTACCCTACGAGCAGTACTTC CASSLAAGVPYEQYF
TRBD1 TRBJ1-1 TRBV9 15 TGTGCCAGCAGCGCCGCCGGGACAGGGAACACTGAAGCTTTCTTT CASSAAGTGNTEAFF
TRBD1 TRBJ1-6 TRBV9 20 TGTGCCAGCAGCCCCCCCCATCCCCCGCTAAGACAGGGTGGGAATTCACCCCTCCACTTT CASSPPHPPLRQGGNSPLHF
TRBD2 TRBJ2-7 TRBV5-4 16 TGTGCCAGCAGCCTCTCACTAGCGGGATTTCCCTACGAGCAGTACTTC CASSLSLAGFPYEQYF
. TRBJ1-3 TRBV7-6 16 TGTGCCAGCAGCTTAGGGTCGAAAATGAGTGGAAACACCATATATTTT CASSLGSKMSGNTIYF
. TRBJ2-3 TRBV30 15 TGTGCCTGGAGTGTACGAGCTTCTAGCACAGATACGCAGTATTTT CAWSVRASSTDTQYF
TRBD1 TRBJ1-1 TRBV7-9 16 TGTGCCAGCGACCCGGGACAGGGTCTTGGGAACACTGAAGCTTTCTTT CASDPGQGLGNTEAFF
. TRBJ1-3 TRBV30 11 TGTGCTCTAGAATTCGGAAACACCATATATTTT CALEFGNTIYF
TRBD2 TRBJ2-5 TRBV5-1 15 TGCGCCAGCAGCCTATCTAGCGGGCTACAAGAGACCCAGTACTTC CASSLSSGLQETQYF
. TRBJ1-5 TRBV4-1 15 TGCGCCAGCAGCCAATGGGGGCTAAGCAATCAGCCCCAGCATTTT CASSQWGLSNQPQHF
. TRBJ2-1 TRBV6-5 16 TGTGCCAGCAGTTACTCGGTTCCAGGGACCTACAATGAGCAGTTCTTC CASSYSVPGTYNEQFF
. TRBJ1-2 TRBV6-1 14 TGTGCCAGCAGTGAAGGGACAGCTAACTATGGCTACACCTTC CASSEGTANYGYTF
TRBD1 TRBJ1-2 TRBV5-1 13 TGCGCCAGCAGCTTAGGGACAGTCTATGGCTACACCTTC CASSLGTVYGYTF
TRBD1 TRBJ1-1 TRBV7-8 14 TGTGCCAGCGGCCTCGGACAGGGGAGGTCGGAAGCTTTCTTT CASGLGQGRSEAFF
. TRBJ2-7 TRBV7-7 14 TGTGCTAGCAGTGAGGGCTTGGGGTCCTACGAGCAGTACTTC CASSEGLGSYEQYF
TRBD1 TRBJ2-7 TRBV7-9 15 TGTGCCAGCAGCATCGCCGGGACAGGGCCCTACGAGCAGTACTTC CASSIAGTGPYEQYF
. TRBJ1-2 TRBV20-1 11 TGCAGTGCACTACTGTTAGTTGGCTACACCTTC CSALLLVGYTF
TRBD1 TRBJ2-7 TRBV19 15 TGTGCCAGTAGTGTCCAGACAGGGTCTATCTACGAGCAGTACTTC CASSVQTGSIYEQYF
. TRBJ2-3 TRBV18 14 TGTGCCAGCTCACCGTCAGGGGGCACAGATACGCAGTATTTT CASSPSGGTDTQYF